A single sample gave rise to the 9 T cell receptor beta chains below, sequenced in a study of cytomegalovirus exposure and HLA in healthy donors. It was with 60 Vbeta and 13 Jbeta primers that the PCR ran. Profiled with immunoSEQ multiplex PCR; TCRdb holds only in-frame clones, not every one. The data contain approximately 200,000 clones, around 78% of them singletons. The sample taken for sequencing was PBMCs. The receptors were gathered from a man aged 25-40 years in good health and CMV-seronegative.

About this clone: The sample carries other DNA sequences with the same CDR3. Here the CDR3 DNA reads TGTGCCAGCAGCAAGGGACTAGCGGGGCAAGAGACCCAGTACTTC. This codes for CASSKGLAGQETQYF. The chain combines TRBV9 with TRBJ2-5; 13 bases are shared with TRBD2. Germline V gene lookup returns CDR1 SGDLS and CDR2 YYNGEE. Germline trimming cut 4 bases from V and 2 bases from J; bases unmatched to any gene: 2. This CDR3 region has 15 residues.

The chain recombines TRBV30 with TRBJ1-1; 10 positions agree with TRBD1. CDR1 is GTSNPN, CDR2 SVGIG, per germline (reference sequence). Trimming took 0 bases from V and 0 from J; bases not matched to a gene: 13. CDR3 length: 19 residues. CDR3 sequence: CAWSVVFWDRGSVNTEAFF. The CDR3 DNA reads TGTGCCTGGAGTGTTGTTTTTTGGGACAGGGGATCCGTGAACACTGAAGCTTTCTTT.

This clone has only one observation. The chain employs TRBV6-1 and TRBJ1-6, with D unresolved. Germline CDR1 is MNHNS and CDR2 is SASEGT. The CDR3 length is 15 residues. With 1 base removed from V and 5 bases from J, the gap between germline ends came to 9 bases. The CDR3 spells CASSEGRLHNSPLHF. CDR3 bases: TGTGCCAGCAGTGAAGGCAGGTTGCATAATTCACCCCTCCACTTT.

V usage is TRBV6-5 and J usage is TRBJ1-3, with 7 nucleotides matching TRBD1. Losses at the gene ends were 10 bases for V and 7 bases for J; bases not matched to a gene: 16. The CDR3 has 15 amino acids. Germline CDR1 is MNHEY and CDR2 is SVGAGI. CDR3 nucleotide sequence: TGTGCCACGTCTAGGAGAACAGGGGTAATCAACACCATATATTTT. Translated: CATSRRTGVINTIYF.

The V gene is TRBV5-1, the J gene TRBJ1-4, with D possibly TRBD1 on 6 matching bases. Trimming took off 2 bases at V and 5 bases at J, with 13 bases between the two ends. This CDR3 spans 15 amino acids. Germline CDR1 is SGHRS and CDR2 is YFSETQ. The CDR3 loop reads CASSLLVGGNEKLFF. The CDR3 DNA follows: TGCGCCAGCAGCTTATTAGTAGGGGGAAATGAAAAACTGTTTTTT.

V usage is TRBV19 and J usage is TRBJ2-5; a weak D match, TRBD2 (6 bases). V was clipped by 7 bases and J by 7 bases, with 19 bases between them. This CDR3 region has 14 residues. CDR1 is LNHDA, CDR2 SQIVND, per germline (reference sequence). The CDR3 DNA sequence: TGTGCCAGTAAAAGGTTCGGGAGTCTGGGGACCCAGTACTTC. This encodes CASKRFGSLGTQYF.

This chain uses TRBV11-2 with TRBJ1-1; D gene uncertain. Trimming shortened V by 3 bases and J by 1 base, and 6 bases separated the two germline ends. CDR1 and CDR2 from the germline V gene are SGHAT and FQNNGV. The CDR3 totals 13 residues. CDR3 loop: CASSFHTNTEAFF. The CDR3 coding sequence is TGTGCCAGCAGCTTTCACACGAACACTGAAGCTTTCTTT.

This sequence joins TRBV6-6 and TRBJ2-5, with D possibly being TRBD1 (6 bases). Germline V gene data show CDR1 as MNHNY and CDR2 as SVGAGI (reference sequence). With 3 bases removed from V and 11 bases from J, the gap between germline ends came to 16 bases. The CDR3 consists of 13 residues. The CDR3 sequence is CASSYPGTQEQYF. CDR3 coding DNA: TGTGCCAGCAGTTATCCCGGGACACAAGAGCAGTACTTC.

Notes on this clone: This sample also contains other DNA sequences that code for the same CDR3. The CDR3 nucleotides are TGTGCCAGCAGCTTAGCGGGAGGAGAGCAGTACTTC. This codes for CASSLAGGEQYF. The genes are TRBV7-9 and TRBJ2-7; possible D gene TRBD2, 6 bases. Deletions cut 0 bases from V and 7 bases from J, with 7 bases between. CDR1 SEHNR and CDR2 FQNEAQ come from the germline V gene (reference sequence). There are 12 residues in the CDR3.